The 28 T cell receptor beta chains below come from one sample, sequenced in a study of T cell clonality in common variable immunodeficiency (dated by TCRdb to between 2015 and 2016). Overall results and qualifications from the work: CVID TCRbeta sequences reportedly showed fewer deletions and N-nucleotide insertions and lacked highly modified clones with 13 or more V deletions.

No cognate antigen is known for these TCRs. Library construction relied on the immunoSEQ multiplex PCR assay. In its TCRdb copy, this immuneACCESS table keeps in-frame sequences only and misses some clones. Where compared with another copy, unresolved V genes explain less than half of these, and the others have no known cause. The sample comprises 30,000 to 40,000 clones, and every one was counted more than once. The leading ten clones occupy 28% of the sample. Sequences were obtained from peripheral blood mononuclear cells. These receptors all come from a human donor with common variable immunodeficiency.

On this clone itself: From the germline J gene comes the end of the CDR3, since the read stops 3 residues before it. The chain is built from TRBV5-1 and TRBJ2-1; 10 bases match TRBD2. The CDR3 has 15 residues. V trimming: 0 bases; J trimming: 9 bases; junction bases outside the gene matches: 6. Germline loops: CDR1 SGHRS, CDR2 YFSETQ. The part of the CDR3 DNA that was read is TGCGCCAGCAGCTTGGGTCTAGCGGGAGTTAGTGAG. Its protein product is CASSLGLAGVSE. The CDR3 reads in full as CASSLGLAGVSEQFF.

Many counts were recorded for this clone. Read sequence stops 3 residues before the CDR3 end, and the germline J gene provides the missing end. The chain joins TRBV18 to TRBJ1-1, with TRBD1 matching 9 bases. Germline CDR1 KGHSH, CDR2 LQKENI. V lost 4 bases, J lost 1 base, and 1 base stayed unmatched. This CDR3 region has 14 residues. CDR3 amino acids: CASSRGQGNTEAFF. Partial CDR3 DNA: TGTGCCAGCTCACGGGGACAGGGGAACACTGAA.

Of note for this clone: The read comes to an end 3 residues before the CDR3 does, leaving the germline J gene to fill in the end. This chain connects TRBV20-1 to TRBJ2-5; D is unresolved. CDR3 length: 13 amino acids. V was trimmed by 6 bases and J by 5 bases, leaving 16 bases between them. The V gene's germline CDR1 is DFQATT and CDR2 SNEGSKA (reference sequence). The sequenced CDR3 bases are TGCAGTGCCAGCCTAGTAACGATGGAGACC. Encoded protein: CSASLVTMET. The full CDR3 protein is CSASLVTMETQYF.

This clone showed up just a few times. The read ends 3 residues early relative to the CDR3; the germline J gene fills the gap. The V call is TRBV19, the J call TRBJ1-5, with 8 bases lining up with TRBD1. J gave up 1 base and V 4 bases, and 6 bases lay outside the gene matches. The CDR3 loop spans 16 amino acids. Germline CDR1 is LNHDA and CDR2 is SQIVND (reference sequence). This CDR3 reads CASSKAGQGSNQPQHF. Incomplete CDR3 DNA: TGTGCCAGTAGTAAAGCCGGACAGGGAAGCAATCAGCCC.

A remark on this clone: The read is 3 residues too short to cover the CDR3 end, so that end is filled in from the germline J gene. V and J are TRBV20-1 and TRBJ2-7; D is possibly TRBD2 (7 bases). V shed 3 bases and J shed 5 bases, with 17 bases lying between them. The CDR3 sequence is 14 residues long. Germline V CDR1 and CDR2: DFQATT, SNEGSKA (reference sequence). Partial CDR3 DNA: TGCAGTGCTAGGGTTCGTGGGGGGGCCCACGAG. Protein: CSARVRGGAHE. The whole CDR3 is CSARVRGGAHEQYF.

This clone was detected many times. The read is 3 residues too short to cover the CDR3 end, so that end is filled in from the germline J gene. The chain employs TRBV30 and TRBJ1-1; TRBD1 might be the D (6 bases). V lost 4 bases and J lost 1, with 7 bases in between. The germline gives CDR1 GTSNPN, CDR2 SVGIG (reference sequence). The CDR3 spans 12 residues. The CDR3 is CAWTRGNTEAFF. The CDR3 DNA, read in part, is TGTGCCTGGACCAGGGGGAACACTGAA.

Regarding this clone: Mismatch with germline at one junction end may stem from a read error. Read sequence stops 3 residues before the CDR3 end, and the germline J gene provides the missing end. The V and J genes are TRBV29-1 and TRBJ2-7, with TRBD2 matching 9 bases. The CDR3 is made up of 16 amino acids. Germline-derived CDR1 and CDR2 are SQVTM and ANQGSEA. The CDR3 spells CCVEQIGSGSGYEQYF. The DNA read from the CDR3 is TGCTGCGTTGAACAGATAGGTAGCGGGAGCGGGTACGAG.

There are a few counts of this clone. The read ends 3 residues shy of where the CDR3 ends; the end is completed using the germline J gene. The V call is TRBV7-6, the J call TRBJ1-6; D may be TRBD1 (5 bases). The CDR3 spans 15 residues. V was trimmed by 4 bases and J by 1 base, leaving 8 bases between them. Germline assignment: CDR1 SGHVS and CDR2 FNYEAQ. CDR3 sequence: CASSSAGSYNSPLHF. The CDR3 DNA, read in part, is TGTGCCAGCAGCTCTGCAGGGTCCTATAATTCACCC.

This clone was detected many times. The read ends 3 residues early relative to the CDR3; the germline J gene fills the gap. This chain links TRBV27 with TRBJ2-7; 7 positions agree with TRBD1. Trimming cost V 6 bases and J 2 bases; bases outside gene matches: 7. CDR3 length equals 14 residues. Germline V CDR1 and CDR2: MNHEY, SMNVEV (reference sequence). CDR3 sequence: CASSPQGVAYEQYF. The part of the CDR3 DNA that was read is TGTGCCAGCAGCCCCCAGGGGGTTGCCTACGAG.

This clone was seen repeatedly, ten times or more. The missing CDR3 end, 3 residues past where the read stops, is filled in from the germline J gene. This chain uses TRBV5-1 with TRBJ2-5, with a possible D match to TRBD1 (6 bases). V lost 0 bases and J 0 bases, leaving 12 bases between the germline ends. The CDR3 totals 16 residues. Looked up from germline, CDR1 is SGHRS and CDR2 is YFSETQ. The part of the CDR3 DNA that was read is TGCGCCAGCAGCTTGGCGGGACACCCAAACCAAGAGACC. Protein product: CASSLAGHPNQET. The CDR3, in full, reads CASSLAGHPNQETQYF.

This clone was detected a few times. The sequence runs out 3 residues before the end of the CDR3; the remainder is reconstructed from the germline J gene. The V call is TRBV2, the J call TRBJ2-3; 13 positions agree with TRBD2. CDR1 and CDR2 (germline): SNHLY, FYNNEI. V was pared by 6 bases and J by 7 bases, with 10 bases of the junction left unmatched. CDR3 length: 16 residues. This chain's CDR3 is CASSLLLAGGQNTQYF. The part of the CDR3 DNA that was read is TGTGCCAGCAGCCTGTTACTAGCGGGAGGGCAAAATACG. The full variable domain, rest sourced from reference TRBV2 and TRBJ2-3, is EPEVTQTPSHQVTQMGQEVILRCVPISNHLYFYWYRQILGQKVEFLVSFYNNEISEKSEIFDDQFSVERPDGSNFTLKIRSTKLEDSAMYFCASSLLLAGGQNTQYFGPGTRLTVL.

Within the sample, this clone is hyperexpanded. The CDR3 end is not reached by the read, which stops 3 residues before it; the germline J gene fills it in. V and J are TRBV19 and TRBJ2-7; 9 bases agree with TRBD1. CDR1 and CDR2 (germline): LNHDA, SQIVND (reference sequence). The CDR3 extends over 12 amino acids. J was trimmed by 3 bases and V by 7 bases; bases with no gene match: 1. The chain's CDR3 is CASTGQGYEQYF. The DNA read from the CDR3 is TGTGCCAGTACGGGACAGGGCTACGAG.

This clone was counted a few times. Coverage ceases 3 residues before the CDR3 finishes, and the germline J gene fills in the end. This sequence joins TRBV20-1 and TRBJ2-7; D gene ambiguous. Trimming cost V 2 bases and J 1 base, with 12 bases left between them. This CDR3 has 14 residues. Germline V gives CDR1 DFQATT, CDR2 SNEGSKA (reference sequence). The CDR3 loop reads CSARPSVASYEQYF. The sequenced CDR3 bases are TGCAGTGCTAGACCCTCGGTTGCGTCCTACGAG.

This clone has at least ten counts. The read ends 3 residues shy of where the CDR3 ends; the end is completed using the germline J gene. This sequence joins TRBV5-5 and TRBJ1-1; D ambiguous. Looked up from germline, CDR1 is SGHKS and CDR2 is YYEKEE (reference sequence). Trimming removed 4 bases from V and 1 base from J, with 11 bases in between. The CDR3 is 14 amino acids. The covered CDR3 bases are TGTGCCAGCAGCCCCGTCCAAGGGAACACTGAA. Protein sequence: CASSPVQGNTE. From start to end, the CDR3 is CASSPVQGNTEAFF.

This clone has a handful of counts. The sequence runs out 3 residues before the end of the CDR3; the remainder is reconstructed from the germline J gene. The gene calls are TRBV30 and TRBJ1-6; 10 bases are shared with TRBD1. This CDR3 is built from 14 residues. Trimming cost V 6 bases and J 4 bases; bases outside gene matches: 3. Looked up from germline, CDR1 is GTSNPN and CDR2 is SVGIG (reference sequence). The covered CDR3 bases are TGTGCCTGCGACAGGGGGCGTTATAATTCACCC. Its protein is CACDRGRYNSP. In full, the CDR3 is CACDRGRYNSPLHF.

This clone came up a few times. Partial CDR3 DNA: TGTGCCAGCAGCTTAGGCGGCGCGGCGTATGGC. This encodes CASSLGGAAYG. The full CDR3 is CASSLGGAAYGYTF. The rearrangement uses TRBV7-3 and TRBJ1-2; D gene ambiguous. The sequenced fragment ends 3 residues before the CDR3 boundary, so the rest is inferred from the germline J gene. This CDR3 comprises 14 residues. Germline assignment: CDR1 SGHTA and CDR2 FQGTGA. V dropped 2 bases and J dropped 5 bases, with 12 bases sitting between them.

On this clone: The CDR3 end is not reached by the read, which stops 3 residues before it; the germline J gene fills it in. This chain connects TRBV20-1 to TRBJ1-2, with 10 bases lining up with TRBD1. The CDR3 runs 13 residues. Germline CDR1 is DFQATT and CDR2 is SNEGSKA (reference sequence). V trimming: 6 bases; J trimming: 3 bases; junction bases outside the gene matches: 4. The CDR3 here is CSAEDRGDYGYTF. CDR3 DNA (partial): TGCAGTGCCGAGGACAGGGGGGACTATGGC.

This clone was seen only a few times. Read sequence stops 3 residues before the CDR3 end, and the germline J gene provides the missing end. This sequence joins TRBV19 and TRBJ1-6; TRBD1 matches at 9 bases. The germline V gene encodes CDR1 LNHDA and CDR2 SQIVND (reference sequence). This CDR3 is built from 14 residues. V dropped 7 bases and J dropped 10; count of bases not matched to a gene: 8. The part of the CDR3 DNA that was read is TGTGCCAGTACCCCGACAGGGGGAATGTCACCC. Translation: CASTPTGGMSP. The entire CDR3 protein reads CASTPTGGMSPLHF.

CDR3 sequence: CASSIWGGSNQPQHF. The part of the CDR3 DNA that was read is TGTGCCAGTAGCATATGGGGGGGTAGCAATCAGCCC. The chain recombines TRBV19 with TRBJ1-5; D is perhaps TRBD1 (5 bases). The sequence runs out 3 residues before the end of the CDR3; the remainder is reconstructed from the germline J gene. The CDR3 spans 15 residues. Germline CDR1 reads LNHDA; CDR2 reads SQIVND (reference sequence). V was shortened by 6 bases and J by 0 bases, with 12 bases between the two germline ends.

Worth noting for this clone: The DNA ends 3 residues before the CDR3 does, and the rest of the CDR3 is filled in from the germline J gene. The identical CDR3 is also encoded by other nucleotide sequences in the sample. V and J are TRBV7-2 and TRBJ2-7; a possible D gene is TRBD2 (6 bases). Trimming left V 5 bases short and J 4 bases short, with 6 bases between. The germline V gene encodes CDR1 SGHTA and CDR2 FQGNSA. The CDR3 loop spans 11 amino acids. The CDR3 region is CASSGTYEQYF. CDR3 bases read: TGTGCCAGCAGCGGGACTTACGAG.

At least ten counts were recorded for this clone. The sequenced part of the CDR3 DNA is TGTGCCAGCAGCAAACAGGGGGTGAACACCGGGGAG. Its translation: CASSKQGVNTGE. The full CDR3 sequence reads CASSKQGVNTGELFF. V gene TRBV11-2 combines with J gene TRBJ2-2; 8 bases are shared with TRBD1. The read comes to an end 3 residues before the CDR3 does, leaving the germline J gene to fill in the end. In germline, CDR1 is SGHAT, CDR2 FQNNGV. The CDR3 covers 15 residues. The V gene end was trimmed by 5 bases and the J gene end by 1 base; junction bases not matched to a gene: 3.

This clone was observed many times. From the germline J gene comes the end of the CDR3, since the read stops 3 residues before it. V and J are TRBV7-8 and TRBJ2-2; D is ambiguous. The V gene lost 5 bases and the J gene lost 7 bases, with 8 bases spanning the gap. The V gene's germline CDR1 is SGHVS and CDR2 FQNEAQ. The CDR3 covers 12 residues. The covered CDR3 bases are TGTGCCAGCAGCCTTTCGTTCGGGGAG. It translates to CASSLSFGE. The whole CDR3 sequence is CASSLSFGELFF. The variable domain in full, with the rest retrieved from reference TRBV7-8 and TRBJ2-2, is GAGVSQSPRYKVAKRGQDVALRCDPISGHVSLFWYQQALGQGPEFLTYFQNEAQLDKSGLPSDRFFAERPEGSVSTLKIQRTQQEDSAVYLCASSLSFGELFFGEGSRLTVL.

With respect to this clone: The read gets to within 3 residues of the CDR3 end, and the germline J gene fills in the rest. The genes are TRBV18 and TRBJ2-5; 8 bases map to TRBD2. V lost 1 base and J lost 4; bases outside the gene matches: 14. Germline V gene lookup returns CDR1 KGHSH and CDR2 LQKENI. The length of the CDR3 is 18 residues. The CDR3 bases that were read are TGTGCCAGCTCACCACGTGGAGCGGGAGATCGTTTAGGAGAGACC. Translating it yields CASSPRGAGDRLGET. The entire CDR3 is CASSPRGAGDRLGETQYF. Full variable domain (missing parts from reference TRBV18 and TRBJ2-5): NAGVMQNPRHLVRRRGQEARLRCSPMKGHSHVYWYRQLPEEGLKFMVYLQKENIIDESGMPKERFSAEFPKEGPSILRIQQVVRGDSAAYFCASSPRGAGDRLGETQYFGPGTRLLVL.

This clone was seen many times. The read gets to within 3 residues of the CDR3 end, and the germline J gene fills in the rest. The V call is TRBV18, the J call TRBJ1-4, with 8 bases lining up with TRBD1. Trimming took 3 bases from V and 7 from J; bases not matched to a gene: 7. There are 15 residues in the CDR3. Germline V gives CDR1 KGHSH, CDR2 LQKENI. The sequenced part of the CDR3 DNA is TGTGCCAGCTCACCGAACAGGGGGATCGCTGAAAAA. Translation: CASSPNRGIAEK. The CDR3, in full, reads CASSPNRGIAEKLFF.

This clone was found many times. The DNA ends 3 residues before the CDR3 does, and the rest of the CDR3 is filled in from the germline J gene. The chain joins TRBV19 to TRBJ2-2; the D is unclear. The ends were cut back, 5 bases at V and 1 base at J, with 5 bases in the middle. The germline V gene encodes CDR1 LNHDA and CDR2 SQIVND (reference sequence). The CDR3 consists of 13 residues. The part of the CDR3 DNA that was read is TGTGCCAGTAGTTCCGGGAACACCGGGGAG. It encodes CASSSGNTGE. The complete CDR3 reads CASSSGNTGELFF.

This clone has a count of ten or more. The observed sequence ends 3 residues before the CDR3 terminus, with the missing tail filled in from the germline J gene. The chain is built from TRBV7-2 and TRBJ1-6; D is unclear. V gave up 5 bases and J gave up 6 bases, with 8 bases separating them. CDR3 length: 13 amino acids. From germline, CDR1 is SGHTA and CDR2 FQGNSA. The CDR3 protein is CASSLGLNSPLHF. CDR3 DNA (partial): TGTGCCAGCAGCCTCGGTCTTAATTCACCC.

This clone was observed a few times. The read ends 3 residues shy of where the CDR3 ends; the end is completed using the germline J gene. The chain carries TRBV2 and TRBJ2-7, with TRBD1 matching 7 bases. The germline CDR1 and CDR2 sequences are SNHLY and FYNNEI. Germline trimming cut 10 bases from V and 5 bases from J; bases unmatched to any gene: 8. The CDR3 runs 12 residues. CDR3 DNA, as far as it was read: TGTGCCACCCGGGACAGCGGTAACGAG. Translating it yields CATRDSGNE. The CDR3 reads in full as CATRDSGNEQYF.

This clone has at least ten counts. The read terminates 3 residues ahead of where the CDR3 ends, so the germline J gene completes it. This chain links TRBV5-6 with TRBJ1-4, with TRBD1 matching 10 bases. Trimming cost V 5 bases and J 6 bases; bases outside gene matches: 4. CDR1 is SGHDT and CDR2 is YYEEEE in the germline V gene. The CDR3 loop spans 14 amino acids. CDR3 DNA, as far as it was read: TGTGCCAGCAGTTCGACAGGGGGCTATGAAAAA. Protein: CASSSTGGYEK. The whole CDR3 region reads CASSSTGGYEKLFF.